This is a list of T cell receptor beta chains from one sample in a study of shared clonotypes between healthy human individuals. TCRdb keeps only in-frame clones here, not all; method: immunoSEQ multiplex PCR. The sample lists fewer than 1 million clones; about 97% were seen once. Sequenced: naive CD8+ T cells sorted from blood. Receptors were obtained from a man aged 25-45 years in good health. Each CDR3 is given with its conserved first and last residue. The order of the fields is J gene, clone size, D gene, V gene, CDR3 protein, CDR3 DNA. D genes are given only for firm matches. For some rows the clone size is stated as once, few or many, or as a class when expanded; others skip it.

j_gene: TRBJ2-1; abundance: NA; d_gene: NA; v_gene: TRBV2; CDR3aa: CASIFGNNEQFF; CDR3nt: TGTGCCAGCATTTTTGGGAACAATGAGCAGTTCTTC
j_gene: TRBJ2-1; abundance: few; d_gene: TRBD2; v_gene: TRBV7-6; CDR3aa: CASSLRLAQGNEQFF; CDR3nt: TGTGCCAGCAGCTTACGACTAGCCCAGGGCAATGAGCAGTTCTTC
j_gene: TRBJ1-5; abundance: NA; d_gene: TRBD1; v_gene: TRBV7-9; CDR3aa: CASSLGTGNQPQHF; CDR3nt: TGTGCCAGCAGCCTCGGGACAGGGAATCAGCCCCAGCATTTT
j_gene: TRBJ2-7; abundance: NA; d_gene: NA; v_gene: TRBV9; CDR3aa: CASSVGDVRVAEQYF; CDR3nt: TGTGCCAGCAGCGTAGGGGATGTCAGGGTCGCGGAGCAGTACTTC
j_gene: TRBJ2-7; abundance: NA; d_gene: TRBD2; v_gene: TRBV7-9; CDR3aa: CASSPLALAMQYF; CDR3nt: TGTGCCAGCAGTCCACTAGCGCTGGCTATGCAGTACTTC
j_gene: TRBJ2-5; abundance: once; d_gene: TRBD2; v_gene: TRBV27; CDR3aa: CASSSSGRFPTTGETQYF; CDR3nt: TGTGCCAGCAGTTCTAGCGGGAGATTCCCCACGACAGGCGAGACCCAGTACTTC
j_gene: TRBJ2-2; abundance: once; d_gene: NA; v_gene: TRBV27; CDR3aa: CASSFVGAGTGELFF; CDR3nt: TGTGCCAGCAGTTTTGTGGGGGCCGGCACCGGGGAGCTGTTTTTT
j_gene: TRBJ2-7; abundance: NA; d_gene: NA; v_gene: TRBV6-5; CDR3aa: CASGGWSGTYEQYF; CDR3nt: TGTGCCAGCGGGGGATGGAGCGGAACCTACGAGCAGTACTTC
j_gene: TRBJ2-1; abundance: NA; d_gene: NA; v_gene: TRBV4-3; CDR3aa: CASSQDRGRYEQFF; CDR3nt: TGCGCCAGCAGCCAAGATAGGGGGAGGTATGAGCAGTTCTTC
j_gene: TRBJ2-7; abundance: NA; d_gene: NA; v_gene: TRBV4-3; CDR3aa: CASSQDRPTSSYEQYF; CDR3nt: TGCGCCAGCAGCCAAGACCGCCCCACTAGCTCCTACGAGCAGTACTTC
j_gene: TRBJ2-5; abundance: NA; d_gene: TRBD2; v_gene: TRBV29-1; CDR3aa: CSVWAATRAGVQETQYF; CDR3nt: TGCAGCGTTTGGGCCGCCACTCGGGCGGGAGTCCAAGAGACCCAGTACTTC
j_gene: TRBJ2-1; abundance: once; d_gene: TRBD1; v_gene: TRBV27; CDR3aa: CASTLGTGYNEQFF; CDR3nt: TGTGCCAGCACCCTCGGGACAGGGTACAATGAGCAGTTCTTC
j_gene: TRBJ2-1; abundance: NA; d_gene: NA; v_gene: TRBV13; CDR3aa: CASSFKGNEQFF; CDR3nt: TGTGCCAGCAGCTTTAAGGGTAATGAGCAGTTCTTC
j_gene: TRBJ2-7; abundance: NA; d_gene: NA; v_gene: TRBV12-1; CDR3aa: CASSLLGGSGTYEQYF; CDR3nt: TGTGCCAGCAGCTTGCTTGGGGGTAGCGGGACCTACGAGCAGTACTTC